A single sample is the source of the 23 T cell receptor beta chains below, sequenced in a study of regulatory T cells in long-lasting Graves disease. Stated time point: newly diagnosed GD, antithyroid drugs for less than 3 months. RNA extracted from PBMCs served as the sequencing template. Arm-PCR of CDR3 regions with iRepertoire HTBI primers generated TCR beta libraries. TCRdb re-called the multiplex PCR reads with MiXCR, one entry per CDR3 protein. The sample has a few hundred thousand distinct CDR3 sequences, roughly 16% seen once. This same sample was also taken into another study, of T cells in Graves' hyperthyroidism and ophthalmopathy.

This specimen was peripheral blood mononuclear cells (PBMCs), taken at new diagnosis, from a patient treated with antithyroid drugs. These receptors all come from a woman between 18 and 30 years old with Graves disease.

In its sample, this clonotype was seen many times. V gene TRBV20-1 combines with J gene TRBJ2-5; 10 bases match TRBD2. The CDR3 has 13 residues. Trimming at V came to 5 bases and at J to 5 bases, leaving 5 bases not matched to a gene. CDR1 DFQATT and CDR2 SNEGSKA come from the germline V gene (reference sequence). CDR3 region: CSAALAGTETQYF. CDR3 in DNA: TGCAGTGCTGCACTAGCGGGGACGGAGACCCAGTACTTC.

This clonotype was seen only a few times. V is TRBV6-2 or TRBV6-3 and J is TRBJ2-7, with TRBD2 matching 14 bases. The CDR3 loop spans 17 amino acids. Germline V gives CDR1 MNHEY, CDR2 SVGEGT. The trim removed 10 bases at V and 2 bases at J, leaving 13 bases unmatched. CDR3 sequence: CATYHGTSGSSPYEQYF. The CDR3 DNA is TGTGCCACCTACCACGGGACTAGCGGGAGCAGCCCCTACGAGCAGTACTTC.

This clonotype was found many times. The genes are TRBV7-9 and TRBJ1-2; D not certain. The germline V gene encodes CDR1 SEHNR and CDR2 FQNEAQ (reference sequence). This CDR3 spans 15 amino acids. V lost 5 bases and J lost 2, with 15 bases in between. The CDR3 DNA reads as TGTGCCAGCAGCCATAGGACGGTCCTGAACTATGGCTACACCTTC. As protein: CASSHRTVLNYGYTF.

Only a few counts were recorded for this clonotype. The V gene is TRBV6-9, the J gene TRBJ1-1; a weak D match, TRBD1 (6 bases). CDR1 is MNHGY and CDR2 is SVAAGI in the germline V gene. Trimming stripped 3 bases from V and 5 bases from J, with 13 bases between. The CDR3 has 14 amino acids. CDR3 loop: CASSYRTGRTEAFF. DNA of the CDR3: TGTGCCAGCAGTTACCGAACAGGGAGGACTGAAGCTTTCTTT.

On this clonotype itself: A clone one base away is much larger, so this may be a read error. This chain connects TRBV5-1 to TRBJ1-1; no definite D call. V lost 4 bases to trimming and J lost 0 bases, with 10 bases between them. Germline V gives CDR1 SGHRS, CDR2 YFSETQ. The CDR3 spans 14 residues. The CDR3 bases are TGCGCCAGCAGCCAGAACGGCCTGAACACTGAAGCTTTCTTT. As protein: CASSQNGLNTEAFF.

In this sample, this clonotype turned up many times. The gene calls are TRBV6-1 and TRBJ2-3; 16 bases line up with TRBD2. Trimming removed 6 bases from V and 4 bases from J; junction bases left unmatched: 10. There are 18 residues in the CDR3. Germline values: CDR1 MNHNS, CDR2 SASEGT. As DNA, the CDR3 is TGTGCCAGCAGGGACTATCCCGGGACTAGCGGGAGGGCAGATACGCAGTATTTT. Translation: CASRDYPGTSGRADTQYF.

Notes on this clonotype: It may be a read error: a sequence one base away is much more abundant. As the CDR3 is not closed by the conserved phenylalanine or tryptophan, this likely results from a read error. The J gene is TRBJ2-2, the V gene TRBV12-3 or TRBV12-4; perhaps TRBD1 as D (5 bases). Trimming removed 6 bases from V and 2 bases from J, with 13 bases in between. The CDR3 covers 15 residues. The CDR3 bases are TGTGCCAGCAGCCAAGACGACAGTAACACCGGGGAGCTGTTTTCT. This encodes CASSQDDSNTGELFS.

The rearrangement uses TRBV4-1 and TRBJ2-3; D not certain. Germline lookup yields CDR1 MGHRA and CDR2 YSYEKL. V was shortened by 0 bases and J by 2 bases, with 6 bases between the two germline ends. CDR3 length: 14 residues. The CDR3 sequence is CASSQDPNTDTQYF. In DNA, the CDR3 is TGCGCCAGCAGCCAAGATCCCAACACAGATACGCAGTATTTT.

The V call is TRBV28, the J call TRBJ2-3; unclear D gene. Germline assignment: CDR1 MDHEN and CDR2 SYDVKM. The CDR3 is 16 amino acids. Between the trimmed V and J ends, which lost 2 bases and 4 bases, there was a span of 16 bases. DNA of the CDR3: TGTGCCAGCAGTTTAGAGCGTCGAGTGATTCCAGATACGCAGTATTTT. Its protein product is CASSLERRVIPDTQYF.

This clonotype was seen repeatedly, ten times or more. This chain links TRBV6-1 with TRBJ1-6; maybe TRBD1 (6 bases). The CDR3 contains 14 residues. V was pared by 6 bases and J by 7 bases, with 13 bases between. Germline-derived CDR1 and CDR2 are MNHNS and SASEGT. The CDR3 reads CASRGGAENSPLHF. CDR3 DNA: TGTGCCAGCAGAGGGGGGGCAGAGAATTCACCCCTCCACTTT.

This clonotype appeared many times. The genes are TRBV5-1 and TRBJ2-7, with TRBD2 matching 9 bases. V gave up 7 bases and J gave up 0 bases; unmatched junction bases: 5. CDR1 is SGHRS and CDR2 is YFSETQ in the germline V gene. This CDR3 spans 14 amino acids. The CDR3 coding sequence is TGCGCCAGCGGGAGCGGGAGGTACTCCTACGAGCAGTACTTC. Translated: CASGSGRYSYEQYF.

This clonotype was recorded many times. This may arise from a read error, as a much more abundant clone is one base away. The genes are TRBV7-2 and TRBJ2-2; D gene unclear. The CDR3 consists of 12 residues. Trimming left V 1 base short and J 7 bases short, with 4 bases between. Per the germline V gene, CDR1 is SGHTA and CDR2 is FQGNSA. CDR3 nucleotides: TGTGCCAGCAGCTTAGGTGTCGGGGAGCTGTTTTTT. It translates to CASSLGVGELFF.

The chain combines TRBV6-1 with TRBJ2-1; 15 nucleotides align to TRBD2. The J segment lost 15 bases and the V segment lost 6 bases, leaving 12 bases of the junction unmatched. Looked up from germline, CDR1 is MNHNS and CDR2 is SASEGT. This CDR3 region has 15 residues. The CDR3 DNA is TGTGCCAGCAGGACTCAGGGACTAGCGGGGGGACAATGGTTCTTC. This sequence encodes CASRTQGLAGGQWFF.

This clonotype was counted ten times or more. The V gene is TRBV7-3, the J gene TRBJ2-2, with D possibly TRBD2 on 6 matching bases. V was trimmed by 1 base and J by 9 bases, leaving 15 bases between them. Per germline, CDR1 SGHTA and CDR2 FQGTGA. This CDR3 spans 15 amino acids. The DNA of the CDR3 is TGTGCCAGCAGCTTAAGTAGCGGAGCCCGCTGGGAGCTGTTTTTT. Residues: CASSLSSGARWELFF.

The gene calls are TRBV28 and TRBJ1-5; D remains unclear. Germline V gives CDR1 MDHEN, CDR2 SYDVKM. The CDR3 runs to 14 residues. V dropped 7 bases and J dropped 4 bases, with 14 bases sitting between them. Here the CDR3 DNA reads TGTGCCAGCACGACCCGTGCCGATAATCAGCCCCAGCATTTT. This codes for CASTTRADNQPQHF. The variable domain in full, with the rest retrieved from reference TRBV28 and TRBJ1-5, is DVKVTQSSRYLVKRTGEKVFLECVQDMDHENMFWYRQDPGLGLRLIYFSYDVKMKEKGDIPEGYSVSREKKERFSLILESASTNQTSMYLCASTTRADNQPQHFGDGTRLSIL.

DNA for the CDR3: TGCAGTGCTGAAAGGGGACAGGGGGCGGTTGGGGCCAACGTCCTGACTTTC. It translates to CSAERGQGAVGANVLTF. This chain joins TRBV20-1 and TRBJ2-6; 12 bases align to TRBD1. Trimming removed 5 bases from V and 3 bases from J; junction bases left unmatched: 8. CDR3 length equals 17 residues. CDR1 and CDR2 (germline): DFQATT, SNEGSKA (reference sequence).

This clonotype has just a few counts. In DNA, the CDR3 is TGTGCCACCAGCAGAGAGACGGACAGGGCCTACGAGCAGTACTTC. Translating gives CATSRETDRAYEQYF. The chain combines TRBV15 with TRBJ2-7, with 8 bases that match TRBD1. V lost 0 bases, J lost 2 bases, and 3 bases stayed unmatched. The germline CDR1 and CDR2 sequences are LNHNV and YYDKDF (reference sequence). The CDR3 consists of 15 residues.

The genes are TRBV20-1 and TRBJ1-5; D might be TRBD1 (5 bases). From germline, CDR1 is DFQATT and CDR2 SNEGSKA (reference sequence). The CDR3 sequence is 18 residues long. V shed 4 bases and J shed 0 bases, with 22 bases lying between them. The CDR3 nucleotides read TGCAGTGCTAATTTTGGGGCCACCGAGCTATATAGCAATCAGCCCCAGCATTTT. This codes for CSANFGATELYSNQPQHF.

A few counts support this clonotype. The chain carries TRBV5-1 and TRBJ2-5, with TRBD2 as a possible D gene (6 bases). The V end lost 0 bases, the J end lost 2 bases, and 17 bases lay between the germline ends. Germline V gives CDR1 SGHRS, CDR2 YFSETQ. CDR3 length: 17 residues. This chain's CDR3 is CASSLAPGVFGQETQYF. Written as DNA, the CDR3 is TGCGCCAGCAGCTTGGCCCCGGGGGTGTTCGGGCAAGAGACCCAGTACTTC.

There are many counts of this clonotype. CDR3 coding DNA: TGTGCCAGCAGCCAACGGTCCGGTCGCACAGATACGCAGTATTTT. Amino acids: CASSQRSGRTDTQYF. The chain recombines TRBV3-1 with TRBJ2-3; D is unresolved. Germline CDR1 LGHDT, CDR2 YNNKEL (reference sequence). The germline V and J ends were trimmed by 2 bases and 1 base, with 10 bases remaining between them. The CDR3 has 15 amino acids.

The rearrangement joins TRBV29-1 to TRBJ2-1, with D possibly matching TRBD2 (5 bases). This CDR3 is 13 amino acids long. Germline V lookup: CDR1 SQVTM, CDR2 ANQGSEA. The ends were cut back, 5 bases at V and 0 bases at J, with 8 bases in the middle. The CDR3 nucleotides are TGCAGCGTTCAGCGGAGCTCCTACAATGAGCAGTTCTTC. Residues: CSVQRSSYNEQFF.

In this sample, this clonotype turned up a few times. The chain carries TRBV5-1 and TRBJ1-1, with 9 bases identical to TRBD1. Germline V CDR1 and CDR2: SGHRS, YFSETQ. Trimming removed 0 bases from V and 6 bases from J; junction bases left unmatched: 6. This CDR3 is 15 amino acids long. CDR3 region: CASSLGPTGGSEAFF. CDR3 sequence (DNA): TGCGCCAGCAGCTTGGGTCCGACAGGGGGGTCTGAAGCTTTCTTT.

This clonotype was observed at least ten times. The chain carries TRBV20-1 and TRBJ1-2; 9 positions agree with TRBD1. Trimming at V came to 1 base and at J to 8 bases, leaving 5 bases not matched to a gene. The V gene's germline CDR1 is DFQATT and CDR2 SNEGSKA (reference sequence). This CDR3 has 13 residues. CDR3 DNA: TGCAGTGCTAGAGGCGGGACAGGGTTCGGCTACACCTTC. Encoded protein: CSARGGTGFGYTF.